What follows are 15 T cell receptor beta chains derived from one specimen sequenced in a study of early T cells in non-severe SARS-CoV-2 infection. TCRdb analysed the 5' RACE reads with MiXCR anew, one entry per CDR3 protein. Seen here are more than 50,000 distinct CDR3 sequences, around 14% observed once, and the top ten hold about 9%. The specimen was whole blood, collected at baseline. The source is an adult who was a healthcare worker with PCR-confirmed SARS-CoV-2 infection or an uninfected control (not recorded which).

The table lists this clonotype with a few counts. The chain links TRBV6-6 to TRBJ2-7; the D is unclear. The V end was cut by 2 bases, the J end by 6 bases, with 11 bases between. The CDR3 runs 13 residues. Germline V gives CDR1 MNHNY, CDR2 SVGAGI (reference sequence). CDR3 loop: CASSYEWAGEQYF. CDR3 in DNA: TGTGCCAGCAGTTACGAATGGGCAGGCGAGCAGTACTTC.

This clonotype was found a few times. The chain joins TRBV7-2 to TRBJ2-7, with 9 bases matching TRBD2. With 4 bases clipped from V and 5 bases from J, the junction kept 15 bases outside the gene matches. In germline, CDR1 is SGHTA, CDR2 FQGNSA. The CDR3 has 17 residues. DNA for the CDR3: TGTGCCAGCAGCTGGAAGCGCGGGACTAGCTCTTCCAACGAGCAGTACTTC. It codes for CASSWKRGTSSSNEQYF.

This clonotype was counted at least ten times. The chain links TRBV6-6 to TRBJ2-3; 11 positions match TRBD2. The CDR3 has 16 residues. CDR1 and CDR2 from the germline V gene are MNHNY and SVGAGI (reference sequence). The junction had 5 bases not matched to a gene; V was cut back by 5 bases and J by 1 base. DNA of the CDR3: TGTGCCAGCAGTCGACTAGCGGGGTTCGGCACAGATACGCAGTATTTT. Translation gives CASSRLAGFGTDTQYF.

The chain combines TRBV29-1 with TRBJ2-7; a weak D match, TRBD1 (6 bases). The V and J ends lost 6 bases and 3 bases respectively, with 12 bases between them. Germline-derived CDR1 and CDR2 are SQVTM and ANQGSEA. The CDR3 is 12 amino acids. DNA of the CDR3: TGCAGCGTCCGGACAGCCAGCTACGAGCAGTACTTC. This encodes CSVRTASYEQYF.

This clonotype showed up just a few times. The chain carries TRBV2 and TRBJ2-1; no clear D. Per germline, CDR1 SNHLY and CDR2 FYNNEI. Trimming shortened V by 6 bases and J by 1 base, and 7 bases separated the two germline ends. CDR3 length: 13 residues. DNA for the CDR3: TGTGCCAGCAGGGCATTGTCCTACAATGAGCAGTTCTTC. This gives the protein CASRALSYNEQFF.

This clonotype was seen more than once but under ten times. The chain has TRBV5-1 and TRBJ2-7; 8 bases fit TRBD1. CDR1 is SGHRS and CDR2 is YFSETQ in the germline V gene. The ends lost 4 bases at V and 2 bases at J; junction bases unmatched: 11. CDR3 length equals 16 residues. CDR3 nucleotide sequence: TGCGCCAGCAGCCAGGGTCCGGGACAGGATACCTACGAGCAGTACTTC. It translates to CASSQGPGQDTYEQYF.

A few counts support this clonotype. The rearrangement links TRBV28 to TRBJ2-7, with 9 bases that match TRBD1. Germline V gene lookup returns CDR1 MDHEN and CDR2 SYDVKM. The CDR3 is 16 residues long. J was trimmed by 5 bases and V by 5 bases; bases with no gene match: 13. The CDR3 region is CASSQLTGTGLNEQYF. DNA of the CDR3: TGTGCCAGCAGTCAACTAACCGGGACAGGGCTGAACGAGCAGTACTTC.

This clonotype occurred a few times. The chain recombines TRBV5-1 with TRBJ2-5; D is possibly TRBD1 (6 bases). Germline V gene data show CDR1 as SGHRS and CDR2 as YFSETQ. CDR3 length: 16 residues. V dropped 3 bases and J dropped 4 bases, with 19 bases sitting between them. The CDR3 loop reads CASSSGTFSYGETQYF. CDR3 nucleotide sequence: TGCGCCAGCAGCTCCGGGACATTTTCTTACGGAGAGACCCAGTACTTC.

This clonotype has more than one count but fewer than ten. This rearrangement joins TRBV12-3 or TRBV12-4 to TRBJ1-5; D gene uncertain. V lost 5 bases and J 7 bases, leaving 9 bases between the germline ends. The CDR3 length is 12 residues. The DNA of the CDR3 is TGTGCCAGCAGTCTAGGTCAGCAGCCCCAGCATTTT. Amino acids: CASSLGQQPQHF.

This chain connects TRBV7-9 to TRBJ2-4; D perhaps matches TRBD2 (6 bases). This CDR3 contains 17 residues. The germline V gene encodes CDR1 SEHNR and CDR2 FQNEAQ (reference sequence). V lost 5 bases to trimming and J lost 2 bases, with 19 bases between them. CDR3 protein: CASSPLGEGGSKNIQYF. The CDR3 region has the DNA TGTGCCAGCAGCCCGCTTGGAGAAGGAGGGTCCAAAAACATTCAGTACTTC.

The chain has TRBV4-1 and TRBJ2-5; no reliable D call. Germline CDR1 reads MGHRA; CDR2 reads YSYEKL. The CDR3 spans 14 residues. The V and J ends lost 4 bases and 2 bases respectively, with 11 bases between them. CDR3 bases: TGCGCCAGCAGCCCCCATTACCCGCAAGAGACCCAGTACTTC. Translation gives CASSPHYPQETQYF.

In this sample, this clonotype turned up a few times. DNA of the CDR3: TGTGCCAGCAGCTTAGTGGGCGGAACGAACACCGGGGAGCTGTTTTTT. Its translation is CASSLVGGTNTGELFF. The chain links TRBV7-2 to TRBJ2-2; D is ambiguous. Germline V lookup: CDR1 SGHTA, CDR2 FQGNSA. The V gene lost 1 base and the J gene lost 0 bases, with 9 bases spanning the gap. This CDR3 is built from 16 residues. The variable domain in full, with the rest retrieved from reference TRBV7-2 and TRBJ2-2, is GAGVSQSPSNKVTEKGKDVELRCDPISGHTALYWYRQSLGQGLEFLIYFQGNSAPDKSGLPSDRFSAERTGGSVSTLTIQRTQQEDSAVYLCASSLVGGTNTGELFFGEGSRLTVL.

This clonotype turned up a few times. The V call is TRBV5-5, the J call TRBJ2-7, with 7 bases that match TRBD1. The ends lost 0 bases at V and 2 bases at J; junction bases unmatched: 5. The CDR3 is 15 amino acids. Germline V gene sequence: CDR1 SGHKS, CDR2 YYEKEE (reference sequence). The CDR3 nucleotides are TGTGCCAGCAGCTTGGACGGGACAGATACCTACGAGCAGTACTTC. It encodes CASSLDGTDTYEQYF.

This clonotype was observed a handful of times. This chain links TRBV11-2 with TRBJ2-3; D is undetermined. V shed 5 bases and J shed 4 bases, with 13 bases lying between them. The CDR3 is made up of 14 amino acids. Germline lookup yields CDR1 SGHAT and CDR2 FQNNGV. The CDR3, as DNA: TGTGCCAGCAGCCCGGGTAGGGTTGCAGATACGCAGTATTTT. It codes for CASSPGRVADTQYF.

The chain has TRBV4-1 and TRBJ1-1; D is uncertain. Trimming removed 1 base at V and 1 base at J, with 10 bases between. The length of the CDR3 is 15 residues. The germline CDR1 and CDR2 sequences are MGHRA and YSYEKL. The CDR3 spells CASSQVGRRNTEAFF. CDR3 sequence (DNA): TGCGCCAGCAGCCAAGTTGGCAGGCGGAACACTGAAGCTTTCTTT.